The source of this T cell receptor (beta chain) is a study of blood T cell repertoires in COVID-19. The V and J ends lost 5 bases and 0 bases respectively, with 13 bases between them. This CDR3 has 15 amino acids. Germline V gene sequence: CDR1 LNHDA, CDR2 SQIVND (reference sequence). How the authors handled the data: Reference gene primer amplification gave nucleated cell count estimates. The data were produced by immunoSEQ multiplex PCR, yet TCRdb's version contains in-frame clones alone and is incomplete. V and J calls and clone size are those listed in that table; D and trimming were worked out from the DNA. The sample carries some 400,000 clones, roughly nine tenths recorded once.

The clonotype originates from a woman between 40 and 50 years old who had been exposed to COVID-19. The specimen was PBMCs or T cells enriched from blood (not recorded which). J is TRBJ1-1 and V is TRBV19; the D is unclear. The CDR3 spells CASSRPGWVNTEAFF. CDR3 bases: TGTGCCAGTAGTCGTCCGGGTTGGGTGAACACTGAAGCTTTCTTT.